The next 27 T cell receptor beta chains were all read from a single sample in a study of blood T cells in healthy people across ages. The second PCR ran roughly 6 to 11 cycles with a sample-barcoded 5' primer and J-beta primers. TCRdb fed the 5' RACE reads into MiXCR, producing one record per CDR3 protein. The table lists about a million distinct CDR3 sequences, 35% to 45% of them singletons. Material: blood. The origin of the receptors is a man in his late teens or twenties in good health.

This clonotype was detected only a few times. V is TRBV7-9 and J is TRBJ1-2; 7 bases are shared with TRBD1. This CDR3 has 14 residues. CDR1 is SEHNR, CDR2 FQNEAQ, per germline (reference sequence). After removal of 8 bases from V and 5 bases from J, the junction contained 11 bases not matched to a gene. The CDR3 DNA sequence: TGTGCCAGCCGGCCCGACAGGGATGAATATGGCTACACCTTC. As protein: CASRPDRDEYGYTF.

V gene TRBV12-3 or TRBV12-4 combines with J gene TRBJ1-2; TRBD1 matches 7 bases. Trimming at V came to 9 bases and at J to 1 base, leaving 5 bases not matched to a gene. CDR3 length: 13 residues. The CDR3 loop reads CASQGGFNYGYTF. The DNA for the CDR3 is TGTGCCAGTCAGGGGGGATTTAACTATGGCTACACCTTC.

The J gene is TRBJ2-5, the V gene TRBV11-2; TRBD2 matches 8 bases. This CDR3 region has 15 residues. Germline V gives CDR1 SGHAT, CDR2 FQNNGV. Trimming removed 0 bases from V and 11 bases from J; junction bases left unmatched: 11. The CDR3 spells CASSLDRGLDAEQYF. CDR3 bases: TGTGCCAGCAGCTTAGATAGGGGACTAGACGCTGAGCAGTACTTC. The variable domain in full, completed from reference TRBV11-2 and TRBJ2-5, reads EAGVAQSPRYKIIEKRQSVAFWCNPISGHATLYWYQQILGQGPKLLIQFQNNGVVDDSQLPKDRFSAERLKGVDSTLKIQPAKLEDSAVYLCASSLDRGLDAEQYFGPGTRLLVL.

Note on this clonotype: One end of the junction varies from germline; a read error may be responsible. The CDR3, as DNA: TGCGCCGGCAGCCAGGGGGACAGGGCAAAGGATGGCTACACCTTC. Its protein product is CAGSQGDRAKDGYTF. The rearrangement uses TRBV4-3 and TRBJ1-2, with 9 bases matching TRBD1. CDR3 length: 15 amino acids. The germline CDR1 and CDR2 sequences are LGHNA and YSLEER.

The chain joins TRBV29-1 to TRBJ1-2; no clear D gene. Trimming took off 5 bases at V and 4 bases at J, with 17 bases between the two ends. The CDR3 consists of 14 residues. The germline gives CDR1 SQVTM, CDR2 ANQGSEA. CDR3 nucleotide sequence: TGCAGCGTTTCCCCACTATTGCAGTCCTATGGCTACACCTTC. It translates to CSVSPLLQSYGYTF.

This clonotype was picked up a small number of times. The chain joins TRBV15 to TRBJ2-2, with a possible D match to TRBD2 (5 bases). There are 15 residues in the CDR3. Germline values: CDR1 LNHNV, CDR2 YYDKDF (reference sequence). Trimming shortened V by 0 bases and J by 6 bases, and 11 bases separated the two germline ends. Here the CDR3 reads CATSRDRTGSGELFF. For the CDR3, the DNA is TGTGCCACCAGCAGAGATCGGACTGGATCCGGGGAGCTGTTTTTT. The variable domain in full, completed from reference TRBV15 and TRBJ2-2, reads DAMVIQNPRYQVTQFGKPVTLSCSQTLNHNVMYWYQQKSSQAPKLLFHYYDKDFNNEADTPDNFQSRRPNTSFCFLDIRSPGLGDTAMYLCATSRDRTGSGELFFGEGSRLTVL.

This clonotype appeared many times. V usage is TRBV18 and J usage is TRBJ2-5, with 7 nucleotides matching TRBD1. The CDR3 has 13 residues. The germline V gene has CDR1 KGHSH and CDR2 LQKENI. V gave up 6 bases and J gave up 2 bases; unmatched junction bases: 3. CDR3 sequence: CASSGQVQETQYF. The CDR3 nucleotides are TGTGCCAGCTCTGGACAGGTTCAAGAGACCCAGTACTTC.

The sample holds many counts of this clonotype. The chain recombines TRBV5-1 with TRBJ1-2; D gene unclear. Germline values: CDR1 SGHRS, CDR2 YFSETQ. This CDR3 comprises 14 residues. The V and J ends lost 0 bases and 2 bases respectively, with 8 bases between them. The CDR3 region has the DNA TGCGCCAGCAGCTTGGGACTGATAAACTATGGCTACACCTTC. It specifies CASSLGLINYGYTF. Full variable domain (remainder filled in from reference TRBV5-1 and TRBJ1-2): KAGVTQTPRYLIKTRGQQVTLSCSPISGHRSVSWYQQTPGQGLQFLFEYFSETQRNKGNFPGRFSGRQFSNSRSEMNVSTLELGDSALYLCASSLGLINYGYTFGSGTRLTVV.

This chain joins TRBV5-1 and TRBJ1-1; the match to TRBD1 covers 7 bases. The germline gives CDR1 SGHRS, CDR2 YFSETQ. With V trimmed by 4 bases and J by 0 bases, 9 bases remained unmatched. This CDR3 contains 16 residues. DNA of the CDR3: TGCGCCAGCAGCCACGACAGGGCCGCAATGAACACTGAAGCTTTCTTT. It codes for CASSHDRAAMNTEAFF. Filled out from reference TRBV5-1 and TRBJ1-1, the complete variable domain reads KAGVTQTPRYLIKTRGQQVTLSCSPISGHRSVSWYQQTPGQGLQFLFEYFSETQRNKGNFPGRFSGRQFSNSRSEMNVSTLELGDSALYLCASSHDRAAMNTEAFFGQGTRLTVV.

This clonotype was detected only a few times. J is TRBJ1-6 and V is TRBV3-1, with D perhaps TRBD1 (5 bases). The CDR3 has 17 amino acids. In germline, CDR1 is LGHDT, CDR2 YNNKEL (reference sequence). The ends were cut back, 3 bases at V and 4 bases at J, with 16 bases in the middle. CDR3 region: CASSHTSGRLYNSPLHF. In DNA form, the CDR3 reads TGTGCCAGCAGCCACACTTCGGGACGGTTGTATAATTCACCCCTCCACTTT.

This clonotype was observed at least ten times. The J gene is TRBJ2-3, the V gene TRBV3-1; D is unclear. This CDR3 has 15 amino acids. Germline CDR1 and CDR2: LGHDT and YNNKEL (reference sequence). The ends were cut back, 1 base at V and 6 bases at J, with 14 bases in the middle. The chain's CDR3 is CASSQGPMPGDTQYF. Written as DNA, the CDR3 is TGTGCCAGCAGCCAAGGCCCAATGCCCGGGGATACGCAGTATTTT.

V usage is TRBV24-1 and J usage is TRBJ2-5; 7 nucleotides match TRBD1. The germline V gene has CDR1 KGHDR and CDR2 SFDVKD. The V and J ends lost 3 bases and 2 bases, in that order; junction bases with no gene match: 14. This CDR3 is built from 18 residues. CDR3 in DNA: TGTGCCACCAGTGATACGAAGTTACAGGGGACCCCTCAAGAGACCCAGTACTTC. Translated, it gives CATSDTKLQGTPQETQYF.

This clonotype was counted between two and nine times. V usage is TRBV6-2 or TRBV6-3 and J usage is TRBJ1-2, with 7 bases lining up with TRBD1. CDR1 and CDR2 from the germline V gene are MNHEY and SVGEGT. The CDR3 is 14 residues long. The V segment lost 9 bases and the J segment 2 bases; nucleotides outside the gene matches: 9. CDR3 amino acids: CASNRGQENYGYTF. The CDR3, as DNA: TGTGCCAGTAACCGAGGACAGGAGAACTATGGCTACACCTTC.

V is TRBV6-2 or TRBV6-3 and J is TRBJ2-7; weak D call: TRBD1 (6 bases). The J call may be in error: the DNA end matches TRBJ2-5 better. The V gene's germline CDR1 is MNHEY and CDR2 SVGEGT. The CDR3 extends over 14 amino acids. The CDR3 region is CASSYLQGSETQYF. For the CDR3, the DNA is TGTGCCAGCAGCTACCTACAGGGTTCGGAGACCCAGTACTTC.

This clonotype has a handful of counts. The chain links TRBV20-1 to TRBJ1-5; TRBD1 matches 10 bases. The CDR3 is made up of 16 amino acids. CDR1 and CDR2 from the germline V gene are DFQATT and SNEGSKA (reference sequence). V shed 6 bases and J 4 bases; nucleotides not matched to a gene: 12. The CDR3 DNA follows: TGCAGTGCAGAAGACGACCGGGACAGGGGAAATCAGCCCCAGCATTTT. This translates into CSAEDDRDRGNQPQHF.

As DNA, the CDR3 is TGCGCCAGCAGCTTTATTCCCAAGAACACTGAAGCTTTCTTT. This codes for CASSFIPKNTEAFF. The V gene is TRBV5-1, the J gene TRBJ1-1; D not resolved. The CDR3 covers 14 residues. V dropped 2 bases and J dropped 1 base, with 9 bases sitting between them. Per germline, CDR1 SGHRS and CDR2 YFSETQ.

This chain links TRBV5-1 with TRBJ1-1, with D uncertain. Trimming took 3 bases from V and 6 from J, leaving 15 bases between them. The CDR3 is 14 amino acids. Germline V lookup: CDR1 SGHRS, CDR2 YFSETQ. CDR3 in DNA: TGCGCCAGCAGCTCCAACATCGGAACCCCTGAAGCTTTCTTT. It yields the protein CASSSNIGTPEAFF.

This chain joins TRBV20-1 and TRBJ1-1; D is uncertain. This CDR3 region has 15 residues. The V end lost 6 bases, the J end lost 4 bases, and 21 bases lay between the germline ends. Germline values: CDR1 DFQATT, CDR2 SNEGSKA (reference sequence). For the CDR3, the DNA is TGCAGTGCCGACCTACGGTTCAGATATGGCACTGAAGCTTTCTTT. It codes for CSADLRFRYGTEAFF.

The chain carries TRBV4-1 and TRBJ2-1, with 7 positions matching TRBD2. The DNA end is a closer match to TRBJ2-7, so the J assignment may be wrong. The CDR3 sequence is 16 residues long. Per germline, CDR1 MGHRA and CDR2 YSYEKL. DNA of the CDR3: TGCGCCAGCAGCCAAGAGGGGGGGATCTCCTACAATGAGCAGTACTTC. Translation: CASSQEGGISYNEQYF.

This clonotype was detected many times. V is TRBV10-3 and J is TRBJ2-1; no firm D call. Germline V gives CDR1 ENHRY, CDR2 SYGVKD. The CDR3 is 15 residues long. The ends were cut back, 2 bases at V and 0 bases at J, with 8 bases in the middle. CDR3 in amino acids: CAISEADSSYNEQFF. For the CDR3, the DNA is TGTGCCATCAGTGAGGCAGATAGCTCCTACAATGAGCAGTTCTTC.

This clonotype was counted many times. The chain carries TRBV29-1 and TRBJ2-1; D is unresolved. In germline, CDR1 is SQVTM, CDR2 ANQGSEA. This CDR3 has 15 residues. V was cut by 5 bases and J by 0 bases, with 14 bases left in between. CDR3 DNA sequence: TGCAGCGTTCTCGGTATTACAAGCTCCTACAATGAGCAGTTCTTC. Translation gives CSVLGITSSYNEQFF.

CDR3 amino acids: CASSRRAGGAWQPQHF. The CDR3 DNA is TGTGCCAGCAGCCGTAGAGCAGGGGGCGCATGGCAGCCCCAGCATTTT. V gene TRBV4-2 combines with J gene TRBJ1-5; 8 bases align to TRBD1. The length of the CDR3 is 16 residues. Germline-derived CDR1 and CDR2 are LGHNA and YNFKEQ. With 4 bases clipped from V and 7 bases from J, the junction kept 12 bases outside the gene matches.

This clonotype was recorded once. Sequence at one end of the junction differs from germline and may be a read error. V and J are TRBV20-1 and TRBJ2-3, with a possible D match to TRBD1 (5 bases). Germline V gene sequence: CDR1 DFQATT, CDR2 SNEGSKA (reference sequence). The CDR3 loop spans 13 amino acids. CDR3 residues: CSARDPVTDSQYF. In nucleotides, the CDR3 is TGCAGTGCTAGAGACCCCGTGACAGATTCGCAGTATTTT.

A remark on this clonotype: The junction departs from the called germline gene at one end, perhaps through a read error. The V and J genes are TRBV5-1 and TRBJ2-2, with D possibly TRBD2 on 6 matching bases. Germline CDR1 reads SGHRS; CDR2 reads YFSETQ. This CDR3 has 17 residues. The CDR3 DNA reads TGCGCCGGCAGCTTGGGGGGACTGATCGCGAACACCGGGGAGCTGTTTTTT. Translated, it gives CAGSLGGLIANTGELFF.

This clonotype was found a few times. J is TRBJ2-2 and V is TRBV9; 7 positions match TRBD1. V shed 3 bases, J shed 4 bases, and the junction held 6 bases outside the gene matches. Germline assignment: CDR1 SGDLS and CDR2 YYNGEE. CDR3 length: 15 amino acids. This chain's CDR3 is CASSETGHSTGELFF. The CDR3, as DNA: TGTGCCAGCAGCGAGACAGGGCACTCCACCGGGGAGCTGTTTTTT. Drawing the rest from reference TRBV9 and TRBJ2-2, the complete variable domain is DSGVTQTPKHLITATGQRVTLRCSPRSGDLSVYWYQQSLDQGLQFLIQYYNGEERAKGNILERFSAQQFPDLHSELNLSSLELGDSALYFCASSETGHSTGELFFGEGSRLTVL.

The genes are TRBV4-1 and TRBJ2-5; D gene unclear. The J call may be in error: the DNA end matches TRBJ2-7 better. The CDR3 contains 16 residues. CDR1 is MGHRA, CDR2 YSYEKL, per germline. The CDR3 sequence: CASSQGVWPIAHEQYF. The CDR3 region has the DNA TGCGCCAGCAGCCAAGGAGTTTGGCCCATCGCCCACGAGCAGTACTTC.

Comments on this clonotype: The junction and the germline gene differ at one end; a read error may be behind it. This sequence joins TRBV7-6 and TRBJ2-3; perhaps TRBD1 as D (6 bases). The CDR3 totals 14 residues. CDR1 and CDR2 (germline): SGHVS, FNYEAQ. The DNA of the CDR3 is TGTGCCGGCAGCTTAGTGGGGGCCACAGATACGCAGTATTTT. Translation gives CAGSLVGATDTQYF.